These T cell receptor beta chains were read from a single sample in a study of cytomegalovirus exposure and HLA in healthy donors. Data came from immunoSEQ multiplex PCR; TCRdb stores just in-frame clones and leaves some out. Among about 120,000 clones listed, under 85% were seen once. Sequencing was carried out using PBMCs. The receptor source for this set is a woman between 50 and 59 years old in good health and CMV-seropositive. Both conserved end residues are part of each CDR3. The D gene is left open where the match is weak. Expanded clones get a size class; other rows say once, few or many, or leave the size out.

CASSQPTGRNQPQHF,TGTGCCAGCAGCCAACCCACAGGGCGCAATCAGCCCCAGCATTTT,TRBV7-8,-,-,15,TRBJ1-5
CASSSGLNTDTQYF,TGTGCCAGCAGCTCGGGACTGAACACAGATACGCAGTATTTT,TRBV5-4,-,-,14,TRBJ2-3
CASSHEAGLINEQFF,TGTGCCAGCAGCCATGAAGCGGGACTTATCAATGAGCAGTTCTTC,TRBV4-2,-,TRBD2,15,TRBJ2-1
CASSWGLEEQYF,TGTGCCTCCTCCTGGGGGCTGGAGGAGCAGTACTTC,TRBV2,-,-,12,TRBJ2-7
CASNSRNTIYF,TGTGCCAGTAACTCCAGAAACACCATATATTTT,TRBV19,few,-,11,TRBJ1-3
CASSVGQGNYGYTF,TGTGCCAGCAGCGTCGGACAGGGGAACTATGGCTACACCTTC,TRBV9,once,TRBD1,14,TRBJ1-2
CASLGTGFSYNEQFF,TGTGCCAGTCTTGGGACAGGTTTTTCCTACAATGAGCAGTTCTTC,TRBV2,-,TRBD1,15,TRBJ2-1
CASSPRGEYEQYF,TGTGCCAGCTCACCAAGGGGCGAATACGAGCAGTACTTC,TRBV18,few,-,13,TRBJ2-7
CSAPLEAIQYF,TGCAGTGCTCCCCTAGAGGCCATTCAGTACTTC,TRBV20-1,-,-,11,TRBJ2-4
CASSLRGQPQHF,TGTGCCAGCAGCCTCAGGGGTCAGCCCCAGCATTTT,TRBV5-5,-,-,12,TRBJ1-5
CASSPGAGANVLTF,TGTGCCAGCAGTCCAGGGGCTGGGGCCAACGTCCTGACTTTC,TRBV6-1,-,-,14,TRBJ2-6
CASSLDLAESTEAFF,TGTGCCAGCAGCTTGGATCTGGCGGAGTCCACTGAAGCTTTCTTT,TRBV5-6,few,-,15,TRBJ1-1
CASSRPGTSGRAGNEQFF,TGTGCCAGCAGCCGACCCGGGACTAGCGGGAGGGCCGGTAATGAGCAGTTCTTC,TRBV5-4,-,TRBD2,18,TRBJ2-1
CASSFDGGAGGELFF,TGTGCTAGCAGCTTCGACGGGGGGGCCGGCGGGGAGCTGTTTTTT,TRBV7-7,-,TRBD2,15,TRBJ2-2